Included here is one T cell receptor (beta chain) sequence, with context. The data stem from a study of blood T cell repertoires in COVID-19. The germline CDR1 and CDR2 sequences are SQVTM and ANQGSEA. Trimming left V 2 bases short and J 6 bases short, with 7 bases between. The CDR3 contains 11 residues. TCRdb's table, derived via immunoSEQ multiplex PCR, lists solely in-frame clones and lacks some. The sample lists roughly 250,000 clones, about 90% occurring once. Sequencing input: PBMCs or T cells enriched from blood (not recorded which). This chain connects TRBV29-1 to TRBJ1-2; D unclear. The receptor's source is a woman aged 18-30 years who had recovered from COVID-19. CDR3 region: CSVELRDGYTF. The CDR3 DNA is TGCAGCGTTGAATTGAGGGATGGCTACACCTTC. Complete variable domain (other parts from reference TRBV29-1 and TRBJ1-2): SAVISQKPSRDICQRGTSLTIQCQVDSQVTMMFWYRQQPGQSLTLIATANQGSEATYESGFVIDKFPISRPNLTFSTLTVSNMSPEDSSIYLCSVELRDGYTFGSGTRLTVV.